This TCR beta chain emerged from a study of patients and donors after allogeneic stem cell transplantation. This CDR3 is built from 13 residues. V was pared by 5 bases and J by 6 bases, with 13 bases between. A single record per CDR3 protein comes from TCRdb applying MiXCR to the RT-PCR reads. The sample contains 900,000 to 1,000,000 distinct CDR3 sequences, more than 15% of which appear only once. In its sample, this clonotype was seen a few times. What was sequenced was blood, either unsorted or a sorted T cell fraction (not recorded which). The chain uses TRBV12-3 or TRBV12-4 and TRBJ1-2; the D is unclear. The receptor was isolated from a human donor who was either an allogeneic HSCT recipient or a stem cell or donor lymphocyte infusion donor (not recorded which). It is not recorded whose cells these are; they may come from a transplant donor. CDR3 sequence reads: CASSASEGDGYTF. The CDR3 DNA sequence: TGTGCCAGCAGTGCCTCAGAGGGCGATGGCTACACCTTC.